This TCR beta chain came from a study of blood T cell repertoires in COVID-19. Measured with immunoSEQ multiplex PCR; TCRdb has only the in-frame clones, and not every one. The table includes over 75,000 clones, 88% detected once. The CDR3 totals 15 residues. V dropped 2 bases and J dropped 1; count of bases not matched to a gene: 0. Germline CDR1 is MRHNA and CDR2 is SNTAGT. Material for sequencing was peripheral blood. The chain recombines TRBV6-4 with TRBJ2-3; 10 bases map to TRBD1. The TCR sequence derives from a man aged 45-65 years with COVID-19, enrolled during active disease. The CDR3 nucleotides read TGTGCCAGCAGTGACGGGACAGGGGGCACAGATACGCAGTATTTT. It is translated as CASSDGTGGTDTQYF.